Each of the 5 T cell receptor beta chains below was sequenced from the same sample in a study of blood T cell repertoires in COVID-19 (TCRdb year 2020). Libraries were made using the immunoSEQ multiplex PCR assay. TCRdb mirrors the immuneACCESS table, restricted to in-frame sequences. Some clones are absent from its copies; in checked studies, under half trace to an unresolved V gene, and the reason for the others is unknown. The sample yields some 110,000 clones; approximately 84% were counted once. The top ten constitute less than 9% of the sample. Input material: peripheral blood. The receptors here all came from a man aged 65 to 79 with active or convalescent COVID-19.

V and J are TRBV23-1 and TRBJ1-5, with 8 positions matching TRBD1. TRBV23-1 has ORF status, its function being uncertain. The CDR3 extends over 21 amino acids. The V segment lost 2 bases and the J segment 5 bases; nucleotides outside the gene matches: 23. The CDR3 here is CASSQTVRDRGQTLRDQPQHF. CDR3 in DNA: TGCGCCAGCAGTCAAACGGTGCGCGACAGGGGCCAAACCCTGCGCGATCAGCCCCAGCATTTT.

V is TRBV7-8 and J is TRBJ2-7; 7 bases agree with TRBD1. The J segment lost 5 bases and the V segment lost 4 bases, leaving 14 bases of the junction unmatched. The CDR3 has 16 residues. Germline loops: CDR1 SGHVS, CDR2 FQNEAQ. The CDR3 DNA reads as TGTGCCAGCAGCTGGCTACAGGGGAATATAGTCGACGAGCAGTACTTC. It translates to CASSWLQGNIVDEQYF.

The gene calls are TRBV6-1 and TRBJ2-1; TRBD2 aligns across 13 bases. V was clipped by 1 base and J by 6 bases; unmatched bases: 0. The CDR3 is 15 amino acids. Per germline, CDR1 MNHNS and CDR2 SASEGT. CDR3 DNA sequence: TGTGCCAGCAGTGAAGGGACTAGCGGGAGCAATGAGCAGTTCTTC. Translation gives CASSEGTSGSNEQFF.

This clone has a handful of counts. The chain carries TRBV4-2 and TRBJ2-7; D is ambiguous. V lost 0 bases and J lost 5, with 8 bases in between. Germline V lookup: CDR1 LGHNA, CDR2 YNFKEQ. The CDR3 totals 13 residues. The CDR3 loop reads CASSQDRYDEQYF. The CDR3, as DNA: TGTGCCAGCAGCCAAGATAGATATGACGAGCAGTACTTC.

This clone was picked up a small number of times. The genes are TRBV9 and TRBJ2-3; D is unresolved. The CDR3 runs 12 residues. The germline V and J ends were trimmed by 2 bases and 4 bases, with 5 bases remaining between them. Germline V gene lookup returns CDR1 SGDLS and CDR2 YYNGEE. This chain's CDR3 is CASSVSSDTQYF. The CDR3 coding sequence is TGTGCCAGCAGCGTTTCCTCAGATACGCAGTATTTT.